This T cell receptor beta chain was captured in a study of human T cells and chemical hapten exposure. Points from the study as a whole: Expanded TCRs created a significantly greater count of big CDR3 similarity clusters than controls did. Unchanged with DPC sensitization were TCRs above 1 in 1000 frequency.

Described time point: patch test 1, 2 weeks after DPC sensitization. Treatment in this sample: therapeutic diphenylcyclopropenone sensitization with weekly scalp DPC. Sample donors consisted of patients with alopecia, aged 18 to 70 years, who were suitable for DPC. V shed 1 base and J shed 4 bases, with 10 bases lying between them. The CDR3 is 15 residues long. The germline V gene has CDR1 LGHDT and CDR2 YNNKEL (reference sequence). Note on this clonotype: What it binds is not known.

From the RACE reads, TCRdb called clonotypes with MiXCR, one entry per CDR3 protein. Of some 340,000 distinct CDR3 sequences in the sample, roughly 6.9% were seen once. This clonotype was sampled from a woman aged 18-29 years with alopecia areata. Some clones in this sample may be carry-over from other donors' samples. This sequence joins TRBV3-1 and TRBJ2-2, with a tentative D call TRBD2 (5 bases). The sequencing used whole blood, collected in connection with sensitization to the hapten diphenylcyclopropenone (DPC). CDR3 loop: CASSQVDFSTGELFF. The CDR3 region has the DNA TGTGCCAGCAGCCAAGTGGACTTCTCCACCGGGGAGCTGTTTTTT.